Below, 2 T cell receptor beta chains from the same sample are listed, as sequenced in a study of identical twins. MiXCR, applied by TCRdb to the 5' RACE reads, yields one record per CDR3 protein. The data hold 350,000 or so distinct CDR3 sequences, with 12% observed a single time. This sample also belongs to another study, concerning yellow fever vaccine responses in identical twins.

Material: CD8+ T cells sorted from blood. All receptors come from a woman aged 18-30 years in good health.

In its sample, this clonotype was seen a few times. The chain carries TRBV5-1 and TRBJ2-7, with 8 bases matching TRBD2. The CDR3 has 18 residues. Germline assignment: CDR1 SGHRS and CDR2 YFSETQ. Trimming took 4 bases from V and 3 from J; bases not matched to a gene: 18. CDR3 sequence reads: CASSQRSFREGGYYEQYF. Written as DNA, the CDR3 is TGCGCCAGCAGCCAGAGAAGCTTTCGGGAGGGAGGGTACTACGAGCAGTACTTC.

This clonotype was found a few times. This chain links TRBV20-1 with TRBJ2-2; D might be TRBD2 (5 bases). Germline lookup yields CDR1 DFQATT and CDR2 SNEGSKA (reference sequence). V was trimmed by 6 bases and J by 0 bases, leaving 14 bases between them. The CDR3 covers 15 residues. CDR3 DNA sequence: TGCAGTGCCCCACCACTAGACACGAACACCGGGGAGCTGTTTTTT. It codes for CSAPPLDTNTGELFF.